Below are 29 T cell receptor beta chains sequenced from a single sample in a study of shared clonotypes between healthy human individuals. The table came from immunoSEQ multiplex PCR; TCRdb's copy has only in-frame clones and leaves some out. This table has 900,000 to 1,200,000 clones, 70% to 80% appearing once. Sequenced input: memory CD4+ T cells from PBMCs. Specified subset: CD45RA-negative fraction. The receptors stem from a man aged 18 to 29 in good health. Some clones in this sample may be carry-over from other donors' samples.

This clone came up once. A much more abundant neighbour one base away suggests this may be a read error. The chain links TRBV30 to TRBJ2-5; TRBD2 might be the D (6 bases). The CDR3 is 14 residues long. With 5 bases removed from V and 7 bases from J, the gap between germline ends came to 20 bases. Germline CDR1 is GTSNPN and CDR2 is SVGIG (reference sequence). The CDR3: CAWGDWRARGTQYF. The CDR3 region has the DNA TGTGCCTGGGGGGATTGGAGGGCTCGAGGGACCCAGTACTTC.

The chain joins TRBV28 to TRBJ2-7; D possibly matches TRBD1 or TRBD2 (7 bases each). Germline V gene lookup returns CDR1 MDHEN and CDR2 SYDVKM. Trimming took 6 bases from V and 2 from J, leaving 20 bases between them. There are 16 residues in the CDR3. The DNA of the CDR3 is TGTGCCAGCAGGGGGGGGACAGCCTATTCCCCCTACGAGCAGTACTTC. Its translation: CASRGGTAYSPYEQYF.

This clone was detected a few times. This sample includes further DNA sequences coding for the same CDR3. The chain recombines TRBV5-1 with TRBJ2-7; 9 bases match TRBD1. With V trimmed by 5 bases and J by 2 bases, 8 bases remained unmatched. The CDR3 has 15 residues. In germline, CDR1 is SGHRS, CDR2 YFSETQ. CDR3 amino acids: CASSGGTGITYEQYF. The CDR3 coding sequence is TGCGCCAGCAGTGGGGGGACAGGGATAACCTACGAGCAGTACTTC.

The chain combines TRBV6-5 with TRBJ1-1; 12 nucleotides align to TRBD1. The CDR3 covers 16 residues. The V gene's germline CDR1 is MNHEY and CDR2 SVGAGI. V shed 0 bases, J shed 1 base, and the junction held 0 bases outside the gene matches. For the CDR3, the DNA is TGTGCCAGCAGTTACTCGGGACAGGGGGCGAACACTGAAGCTTTCTTT. Protein product: CASSYSGQGANTEAFF.

J is TRBJ2-2 and V is TRBV11-2; D is unclear. Trimming pared 2 bases from V and 7 bases from J, leaving 8 bases between. Germline CDR1 is SGHAT and CDR2 is FQNNGV. The CDR3 is 13 amino acids. This CDR3 is CASSLQNSGELFF. In nucleotides, the CDR3 is TGTGCCAGCAGCTTACAGAATAGCGGGGAGCTGTTTTTT.

The V call is TRBV5-1, the J call TRBJ2-3, with D perhaps matching TRBD2 (5 bases). Germline CDR1 is SGHRS and CDR2 is YFSETQ. The CDR3 is 15 residues long. V was clipped by 1 base and J by 2 bases, with 11 bases between them. CDR3 coding DNA: TGCGCCAGCAGCTTGCTAGCTCTTACCACAGATACGCAGTATTTT. Translation: CASSLLALTTDTQYF.

This clone was seen a handful of times. The genes are TRBV2 and TRBJ1-1; TRBD1 agrees at 8 bases. Losses at the gene ends were 6 bases for V and 3 bases for J; bases not matched to a gene: 6. Germline lookup yields CDR1 SNHLY and CDR2 FYNNEI. The CDR3 is 14 amino acids. The CDR3 DNA is TGTGCCAGCAGCTATGGACAGGGCGACACTGAAGCTTTCTTT. Its protein is CASSYGQGDTEAFF. Combining the CDR3 with reference TRBV2 and TRBJ1-1 gives the whole variable domain EPEVTQTPSHQVTQMGQEVILRCVPISNHLYFYWYRQILGQKVEFLVSFYNNEISEKSEIFDDQFSVERPDGSNFTLKIRSTKLEDSAMYFCASSYGQGDTEAFFGQGTRLTVV.

The gene calls are TRBV7-9 and TRBJ1-1, with D hard to call. Germline CDR1 is SEHNR and CDR2 is FQNEAQ (reference sequence). The V end lost 3 bases, the J end lost 1 base, and 6 bases lay between the germline ends. This CDR3 region has 13 residues. CDR3 in DNA: TGTGCCAGCAGCTTGGACCAGAACACTGAAGCTTTCTTT. Its protein product is CASSLDQNTEAFF. The full variable domain, in which reference TRBV7-9 and TRBJ1-1 provide the parts outside the CDR3, is DTGVSQNPRHKITKRGQNVTFRCDPISEHNRLYWYRQTLGQGPEFLTYFQNEAQLEKSRLLSDRFSAERPKGSFSTLEIQRTEQGDSAMYLCASSLDQNTEAFFGQGTRLTVV.

This chain uses TRBV6-1 with TRBJ2-3; D ambiguous. The CDR3 is 14 amino acids. With 0 bases removed from V and 4 bases from J, the gap between germline ends came to 8 bases. The V gene's germline CDR1 is MNHNS and CDR2 SASEGT. The DNA for the CDR3 is TGTGCCAGCAGTGAAGCGGGTGGTTCAGATACGCAGTATTTT. As protein: CASSEAGGSDTQYF.

In this sample, this clone turned up a few times. This chain connects TRBV27 to TRBJ1-1; D is perhaps TRBD1 (6 bases). Germline CDR1 and CDR2: MNHEY and SMNVEV (reference sequence). With 1 base removed from V and 7 bases from J, the gap between germline ends came to 13 bases. The length of the CDR3 is 14 residues. The CDR3 bases are TGTGCCAGCAGTTTATGGGGGGGGCGTGGTGAAGCTTTCTTT. Its protein product is CASSLWGGRGEAFF.

The chain combines TRBV27 with TRBJ2-7; D may be TRBD1 (5 bases). V lost 7 bases, J lost 2 bases, and 18 bases lay in between. The V gene's germline CDR1 is MNHEY and CDR2 SMNVEV (reference sequence). CDR3 length: 15 amino acids. As DNA, the CDR3 is TGTGCCAGCAACACGACAGACCACCTACCCTACGAGCAGTACTTC. Residues: CASNTTDHLPYEQYF.

This sequence joins TRBV15 and TRBJ1-2, with a weak D call TRBD1 (5 bases). Looked up from germline, CDR1 is LNHNV and CDR2 is YYDKDF (reference sequence). The CDR3 length is 15 residues. V gave up 3 bases and J gave up 6 bases, with 17 bases separating them. The CDR3 nucleotides read TGTGCCACCAGCAGGGAAGGGGCCTACAAGGATGGCTACACCTTC. Translation gives CATSREGAYKDGYTF.

The chain is built from TRBV29-1 and TRBJ2-5; a possible D gene is TRBD1 (6 bases). CDR3 length: 14 amino acids. Germline V CDR1 and CDR2: SQVTM, ANQGSEA. Trimming pared 0 bases from V and 1 base from J, leaving 9 bases between. In nucleotides, the CDR3 is TGCAGCGTTGAAGATGCAGGGGCCCAAGAGACCCAGTACTTC. Protein sequence: CSVEDAGAQETQYF.

A note on this clone: A much more abundant neighbour one base away suggests this may be a read error. Within the sample, other DNA sequences also encode this same CDR3. The J gene is TRBJ1-2, the V gene TRBV28; D call uncertain. The CDR3 is made up of 12 amino acids. Trimming shortened V by 2 bases and J by 0 bases, and 1 base separated the two germline ends. The germline gives CDR1 MDHEN, CDR2 SYDVKM. The CDR3 DNA reads as TGTGCCAGCAGTTTAACTAACTATGGCTACACCTTC. Translated: CASSLTNYGYTF.

The chain links TRBV14 to TRBJ1-1, with D unclear. V lost 2 bases and J lost 0, with 10 bases in between. The CDR3 loop spans 15 amino acids. Germline CDR1 reads SGHDN; CDR2 reads FVKESK. The CDR3 loop reads CASSQSRTMNTEAFF. CDR3 in DNA: TGTGCCAGCAGCCAATCCCGGACCATGAACACTGAAGCTTTCTTT.

This clone has just one count. The J gene is TRBJ2-1, the V gene TRBV11-2, with TRBD2 identical over 7 bases. V was clipped by 5 bases and J by 5 bases; unmatched bases: 6. The CDR3 contains 14 residues. The germline gives CDR1 SGHAT, CDR2 FQNNGV. The CDR3 here is CASSVLARDNEQFF. Written as DNA, the CDR3 is TGTGCCAGCAGCGTACTAGCGAGAGACAATGAGCAGTTCTTC.

The J gene is TRBJ1-2, the V gene TRBV28; D is uncertain. CDR3 length: 13 residues. V was shortened by 1 base and J by 5 bases, with 8 bases between the two germline ends. Per germline, CDR1 MDHEN and CDR2 SYDVKM. CDR3 sequence reads: CASSLYWGYGYTF. The CDR3 DNA sequence: TGTGCCAGCAGTTTATATTGGGGTTATGGCTACACCTTC.

Only one count was recorded for this clone. The chain recombines TRBV27 with TRBJ2-1, with 9 bases lining up with TRBD2. The CDR3 spans 18 residues. V lost 3 bases and J lost 1; bases outside the gene matches: 10. Germline V gene sequence: CDR1 MNHEY, CDR2 SMNVEV (reference sequence). DNA of the CDR3: TGTGCCAGCAGTTTCTCGGTAGCGGGAGTTGTATCCTACAATGAGCAGTTCTTC. Protein sequence: CASSFSVAGVVSYNEQFF.

V is TRBV7-8 and J is TRBJ1-4; 9 bases fit TRBD1. Germline values: CDR1 SGHVS, CDR2 FQNEAQ. This CDR3 comprises 20 residues. The trim removed 2 bases at V and 4 bases at J, leaving 17 bases unmatched. In nucleotides, the CDR3 is TGTGCCAGCAGCTTAAACCCGAACAGGGGGCAGAAGGATAGTAATGAAAAACTGTTTTTT. It specifies CASSLNPNRGQKDSNEKLFF.

V and J are TRBV10-3 and TRBJ1-5; TRBD1 might be the D (5 bases). Trimming pared 6 bases from V and 0 bases from J, leaving 9 bases between. Germline lookup yields CDR1 ENHRY and CDR2 SYGVKD. The CDR3 runs to 14 residues. CDR3 bases: TGTGCCATCAGCGGGACCAATAGCAATCAGCCCCAGCATTTT. Protein product: CAISGTNSNQPQHF.

The chain has TRBV19 and TRBJ2-7, with 7 nucleotides matching TRBD1. V was clipped by 4 bases and J by 6 bases; unmatched bases: 6. This CDR3 has 13 amino acids. Germline CDR1 reads LNHDA; CDR2 reads SQIVND (reference sequence). The CDR3: CASSTVQGSEQYF. In DNA form, the CDR3 reads TGTGCCAGTAGTACCGTACAGGGGTCCGAGCAGTACTTC. The complete variable domain, with remaining parts taken from reference TRBV19 and TRBJ2-7, reads DGGITQSPKYLFRKEGQNVTLSCEQNLNHDAMYWYRQDPGQGLRLIYYSQIVNDFQKGDIAEGYSVSREKKESFPLTVTSAQKNPTAFYLCASSTVQGSEQYFGPGTRLTVT.

This chain links TRBV19 with TRBJ2-4; TRBD2 matches at 10 bases. V lost 4 bases, J lost 8 bases, and 8 bases stayed unmatched. CDR1 is LNHDA and CDR2 is SQIVND in the germline V gene (reference sequence). CDR3 size: 15 residues. The CDR3 DNA reads as TGTGCCAGTAGTACCCCGGGACTAGCGAGGGACATTCAGTACTTC. The encoded protein is CASSTPGLARDIQYF.

For the CDR3, the DNA is TGTGCCATCAGTGACATGACTAGCGCCAATGAGCAGTTCTTC. Its translation: CAISDMTSANEQFF. The rearrangement links TRBV10-3 to TRBJ2-1, with TRBD2 matching 8 bases. CDR1 and CDR2 (germline): ENHRY, SYGVKD. With 3 bases clipped from V and 6 bases from J, the junction kept 4 bases outside the gene matches. This CDR3 has 14 amino acids.

The J gene is TRBJ1-2, the V gene TRBV5-5, with D possibly matching TRBD1 (5 bases). This CDR3 is 16 amino acids long. Trimming stripped 2 bases from V and 1 base from J, with 15 bases between. The germline V gene encodes CDR1 SGHKS and CDR2 YYEKEE (reference sequence). The CDR3 protein is CASSLDGSGGNYGYTF. Here the CDR3 DNA reads TGTGCCAGCAGCTTAGATGGGTCTGGGGGTAACTATGGCTACACCTTC. Variable domain in full (rest from reference TRBV5-5 and TRBJ1-2): DAGVTQSPTHLIKTRGQQVTLRCSPISGHKSVSWYQQVLGQGPQFIFQYYEKEERGRGNFPDRFSARQFPNYSSELNVNALLLGDSALYLCASSLDGSGGNYGYTFGSGTRLTVV.

CDR3 sequence: CASSITTVLDTQYF. The DNA for the CDR3 is TGTGCCAGCAGTATTACCACGGTATTGGATACGCAGTATTTT. The chain couples TRBV28 to TRBJ2-3; D is ambiguous. Deletions cut 5 bases from V and 6 bases from J, with 15 bases between. Germline lookup yields CDR1 MDHEN and CDR2 SYDVKM. This CDR3 region has 14 residues.

This chain joins TRBV2 and TRBJ1-2; TRBD1 agrees at 8 bases. Germline CDR1 SNHLY, CDR2 FYNNEI. The CDR3 consists of 15 residues. Trimming at V came to 6 bases and at J to 3 bases, leaving 9 bases not matched to a gene. The CDR3 region is CASRPRTGGDYGYTF. CDR3 bases: TGTGCCAGCAGGCCGCGAACAGGGGGGGACTATGGCTACACCTTC.

V is TRBV7-3 and J is TRBJ1-2; no clear D. The V end lost 3 bases, the J end lost 8 bases, and 13 bases lay between the germline ends. The CDR3 covers 13 residues. In germline, CDR1 is SGHTA, CDR2 FQGTGA. CDR3 nucleotides: TGTGCCAGCAGCTTGGGGTCCCGGTTAGGCTACACCTTC. Its protein is CASSLGSRLGYTF.

The chain combines TRBV30 with TRBJ1-6; unclear D gene. The CDR3 totals 14 residues. The germline V gene has CDR1 GTSNPN and CDR2 SVGIG (reference sequence). V was clipped by 0 bases and J by 7 bases, with 10 bases between them. CDR3 nucleotide sequence: TGTGCCTGGAGTGTGAACAGCCGAAATTCACCCCTCCACTTT. Protein product: CAWSVNSRNSPLHF.

This clone was recorded at least ten times. The rearrangement joins TRBV28 to TRBJ2-5; tentative D call: TRBD1 (7 bases). The CDR3 has 15 residues. The germline V gene encodes CDR1 MDHEN and CDR2 SYDVKM. Trimming pared 4 bases from V and 5 bases from J, leaving 17 bases between. The CDR3 region has the DNA TGTGCCAGCAGTTCCCCGGAGGGGGCCGGGGAGACCCAGTACTTC. Translated, it gives CASSSPEGAGETQYF.